This T cell receptor beta chain was identified in a study of blood T cell repertoires in COVID-19. Across the whole study: Some COVID-19 samples were acute and others convalescent; all came from the United States, Italy and Spain. PBMCs, B-cell-depleted T cells, or T cells were the source of the cDNA or gDNA that made up the material.

V lost 3 bases to trimming and J lost 6 bases; unmatched junction nucleotides: 6. This CDR3 has 13 residues. Germline V gene lookup returns CDR1 SQVTM and CDR2 ANQGSEA. Study processing details: How many nucleated cells were present was estimated from reference gene primer amplification. Libraries were prepared by immunoSEQ multiplex PCR; TCRdb keeps only in-frame clonotypes and omits some of them. The DNA was the basis for D and trimming; V, J and clone size are from that table. Of some 190,000 clones in the sample, 85% to 90% were seen once. V is TRBV29-1 and J is TRBJ2-7, with 9 nucleotides matching TRBD2. The receptor was isolated from a man younger than 30 with active or convalescent COVID-19. The sequenced material came from peripheral blood. The CDR3 DNA reads as TGCAGCGTTGAGTTGACTAGCGGTTCCGAGCAGTACTTC. It translates to CSVELTSGSEQYF.